This T cell receptor (beta chain) is drawn from a study of cytomegalovirus exposure and HLA in healthy donors. Study-level findings and limits: According to the study, 150 to 200 TCR beta chains were cytomegalovirus-associated.

Comments on this clone: The antigen remains undetermined.

PCR involved 60 Vbeta and 13 Jbeta primers. Measured with immunoSEQ multiplex PCR; TCRdb has only the in-frame clones, and not every one. The sample lists roughly 150,000 clones, roughly three quarters occurring once. Germline V gene lookup returns CDR1 SEHNR and CDR2 FQNEAQ (reference sequence). The length of the CDR3 is 13 residues. Trimming removed 10 bases at V and 0 bases at J, with 13 bases between. The sequence derives from a male donor in good health and CMV-seronegative. Sequencing was done on a sample of PBMCs. This sequence joins TRBV7-9 and TRBJ2-7, with D perhaps TRBD2 (6 bases). This CDR3 is CATTPGGSYEQYF. CDR3 DNA: TGTGCCACCACCCCCGGGGGCTCCTACGAGCAGTACTTC.